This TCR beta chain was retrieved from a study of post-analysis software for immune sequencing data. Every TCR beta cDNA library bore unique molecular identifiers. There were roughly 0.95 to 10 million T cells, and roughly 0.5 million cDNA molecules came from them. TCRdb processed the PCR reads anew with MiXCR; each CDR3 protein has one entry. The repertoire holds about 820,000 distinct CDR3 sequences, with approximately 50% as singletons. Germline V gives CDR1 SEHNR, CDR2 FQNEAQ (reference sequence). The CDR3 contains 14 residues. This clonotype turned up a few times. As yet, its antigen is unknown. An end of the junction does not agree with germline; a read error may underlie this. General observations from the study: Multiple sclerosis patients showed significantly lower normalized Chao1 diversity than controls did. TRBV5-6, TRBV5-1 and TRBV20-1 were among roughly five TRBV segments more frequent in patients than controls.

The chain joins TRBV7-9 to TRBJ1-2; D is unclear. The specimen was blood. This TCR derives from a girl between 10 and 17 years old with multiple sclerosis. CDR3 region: CASSLEAVNYGHTF. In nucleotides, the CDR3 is TGTGCCAGCAGTCTAGAGGCAGTTAACTATGGCCACACCTTC. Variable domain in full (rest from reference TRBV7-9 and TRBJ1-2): DTGVSQNPRHKITKRGQNVTFRCDPISEHNRLYWYRQTLGQGPEFLTYFQNEAQLEKSRLLSDRFSAERPKGSFSTLEIQRTEQGDSAMYLCASSLEAVNYGHTFGSGTRLTVV.